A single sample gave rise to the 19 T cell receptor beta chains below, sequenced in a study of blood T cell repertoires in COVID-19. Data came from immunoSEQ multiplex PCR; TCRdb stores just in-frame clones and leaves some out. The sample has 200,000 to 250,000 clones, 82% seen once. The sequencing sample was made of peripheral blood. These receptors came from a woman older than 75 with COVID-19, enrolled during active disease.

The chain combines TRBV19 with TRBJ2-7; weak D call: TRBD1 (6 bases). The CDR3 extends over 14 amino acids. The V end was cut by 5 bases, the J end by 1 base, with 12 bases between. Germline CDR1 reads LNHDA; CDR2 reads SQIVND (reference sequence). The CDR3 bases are TGTGCCAGTAGTTTAGGACAGAGATCCTACGAGCAGTACTTC. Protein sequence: CASSLGQRSYEQYF. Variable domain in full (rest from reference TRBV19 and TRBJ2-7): DGGITQSPKYLFRKEGQNVTLSCEQNLNHDAMYWYRQDPGQGLRLIYYSQIVNDFQKGDIAEGYSVSREKKESFPLTVTSAQKNPTAFYLCASSLGQRSYEQYFGPGTRLTVT.

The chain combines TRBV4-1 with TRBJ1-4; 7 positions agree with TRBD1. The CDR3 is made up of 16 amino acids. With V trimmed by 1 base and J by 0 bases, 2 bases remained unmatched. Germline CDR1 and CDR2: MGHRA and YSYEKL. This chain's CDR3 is CASSQGTGATNEKLFF. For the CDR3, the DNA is TGCGCCAGCAGCCAAGGGACAGGCGCAACTAATGAAAAACTGTTTTTT.

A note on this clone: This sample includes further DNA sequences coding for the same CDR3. This chain's CDR3 is CASSLGQEPEKLFF. In DNA, the CDR3 is TGCGCCAGCAGCTTGGGACAGGAGCCCGAAAAACTGTTTTTT. The chain carries TRBV5-1 and TRBJ1-4, with TRBD1 as a possible D gene (6 bases). This CDR3 has 14 amino acids. Germline V gene lookup returns CDR1 SGHRS and CDR2 YFSETQ. The V end was cut by 0 bases, the J end by 8 bases, with 11 bases between.

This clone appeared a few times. DNA of the CDR3: TGTGCCAGCAGCGAGGGGGAAAATCAGCCCCAGCATTTT. Translation gives CASSEGENQPQHF. This chain connects TRBV11-1 to TRBJ1-5; TRBD1 might be the D (6 bases). Germline-derived CDR1 and CDR2 are SGHAT and FQDESV (reference sequence). The CDR3 is 13 amino acids. V gave up 5 bases and J gave up 4 bases, with 9 bases separating them.

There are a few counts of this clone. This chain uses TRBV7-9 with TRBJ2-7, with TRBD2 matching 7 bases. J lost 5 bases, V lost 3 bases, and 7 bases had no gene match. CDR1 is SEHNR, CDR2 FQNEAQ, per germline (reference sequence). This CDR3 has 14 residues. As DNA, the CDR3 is TGTGCCAGCAGCTTCACGCGGGAGTTCGACGAGCAGTACTTC. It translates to CASSFTREFDEQYF.

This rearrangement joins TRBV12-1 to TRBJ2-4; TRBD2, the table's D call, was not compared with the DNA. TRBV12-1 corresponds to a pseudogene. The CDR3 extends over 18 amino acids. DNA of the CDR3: TGTGCCAGCAGCTTTCCCCCGGGGGGTGGACAAGCCAAAAACATTCAGTACTTC. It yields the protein CASSFPPGGGQAKNIQYF.

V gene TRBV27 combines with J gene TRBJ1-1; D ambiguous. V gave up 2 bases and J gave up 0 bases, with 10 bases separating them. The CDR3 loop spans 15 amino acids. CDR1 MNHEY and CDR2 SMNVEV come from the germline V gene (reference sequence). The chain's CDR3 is CASSLGGNVNTEAFF. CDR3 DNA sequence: TGTGCCAGCAGTTTAGGAGGCAACGTGAACACTGAAGCTTTCTTT.

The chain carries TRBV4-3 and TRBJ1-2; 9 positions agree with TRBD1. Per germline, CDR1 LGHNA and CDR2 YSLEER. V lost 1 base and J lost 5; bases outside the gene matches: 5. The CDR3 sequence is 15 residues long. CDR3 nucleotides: TGCGCCAGCAGCCAAGTCGCGGGACAGGGTTATGGCTACACCTTC. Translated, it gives CASSQVAGQGYGYTF.

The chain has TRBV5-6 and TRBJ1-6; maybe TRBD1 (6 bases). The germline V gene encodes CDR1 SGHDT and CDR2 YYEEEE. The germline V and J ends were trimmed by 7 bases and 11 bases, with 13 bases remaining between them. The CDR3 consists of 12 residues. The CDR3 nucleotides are TGTGCCAGCCTCAGGGGAGGGACACCCCTCCACTTT. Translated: CASLRGGTPLHF.

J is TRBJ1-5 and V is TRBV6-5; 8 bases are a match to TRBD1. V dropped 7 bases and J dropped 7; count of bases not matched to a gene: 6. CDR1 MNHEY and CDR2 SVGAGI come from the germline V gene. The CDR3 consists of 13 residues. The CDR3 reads CASTDRVPQPQHF. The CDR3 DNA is TGTGCCAGCACGGACAGGGTTCCGCAGCCCCAGCATTTT.

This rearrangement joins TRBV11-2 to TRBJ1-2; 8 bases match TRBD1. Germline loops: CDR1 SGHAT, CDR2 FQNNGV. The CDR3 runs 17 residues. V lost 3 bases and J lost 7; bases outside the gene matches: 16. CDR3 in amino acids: CASSLRQGSSAGIGYTF. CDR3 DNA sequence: TGTGCCAGCAGCTTGAGACAGGGGAGTAGCGCGGGGATTGGCTACACCTTC. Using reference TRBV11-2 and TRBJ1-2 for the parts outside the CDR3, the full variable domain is EAGVAQSPRYKIIEKRQSVAFWCNPISGHATLYWYQQILGQGPKLLIQFQNNGVVDDSQLPKDRFSAERLKGVDSTLKIQPAKLEDSAVYLCASSLRQGSSAGIGYTFGSGTRLTVV.

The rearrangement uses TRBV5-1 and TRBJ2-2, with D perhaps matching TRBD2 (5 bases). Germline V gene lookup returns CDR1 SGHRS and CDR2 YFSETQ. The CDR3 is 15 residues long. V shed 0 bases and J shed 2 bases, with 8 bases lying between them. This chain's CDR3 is CASSLEGLNTGELFF. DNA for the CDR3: TGCGCCAGCAGCTTGGAAGGACTTAACACCGGGGAGCTGTTTTTT.

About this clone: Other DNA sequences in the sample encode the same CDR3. The CDR3 reads CASSLQGFNTEAFF. CDR3 nucleotides: TGCGCCAGCAGCTTGCAGGGCTTTAACACTGAAGCTTTCTTT. The gene calls are TRBV5-1 and TRBJ1-1; perhaps TRBD1 as D (5 bases). Trimming took 1 base from V and 2 from J, leaving 9 bases between them. This CDR3 has 14 amino acids. Germline-derived CDR1 and CDR2 are SGHRS and YFSETQ.

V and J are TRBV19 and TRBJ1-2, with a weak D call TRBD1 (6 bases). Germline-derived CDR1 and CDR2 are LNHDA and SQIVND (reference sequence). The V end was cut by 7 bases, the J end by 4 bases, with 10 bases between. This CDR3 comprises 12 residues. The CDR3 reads CASNQGSYGYTF. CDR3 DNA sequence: TGTGCCAGTAATCAGGGGTCCTATGGCTACACCTTC.

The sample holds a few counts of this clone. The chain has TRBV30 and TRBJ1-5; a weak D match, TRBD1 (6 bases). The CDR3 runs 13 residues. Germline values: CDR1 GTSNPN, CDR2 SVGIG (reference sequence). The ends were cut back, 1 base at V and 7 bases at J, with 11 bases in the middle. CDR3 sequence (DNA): TGTGCCTGGAGTGGGACAGTGGGACAGCCCCAGCATTTT. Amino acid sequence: CAWSGTVGQPQHF.

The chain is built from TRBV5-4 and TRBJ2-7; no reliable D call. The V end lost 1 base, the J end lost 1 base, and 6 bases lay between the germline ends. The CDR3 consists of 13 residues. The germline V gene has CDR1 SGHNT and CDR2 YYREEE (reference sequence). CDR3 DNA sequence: TGTGCCAGCAGCTTGTTACAGTCCTACGAGCAGTACTTC. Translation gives CASSLLQSYEQYF.

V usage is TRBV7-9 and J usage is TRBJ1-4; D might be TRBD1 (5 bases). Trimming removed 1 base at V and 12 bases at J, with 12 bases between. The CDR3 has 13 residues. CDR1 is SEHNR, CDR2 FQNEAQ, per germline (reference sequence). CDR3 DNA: TGTGCCAGCAGCTTAGAGCTTCCGGGGGAACTGTTTTTT. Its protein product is CASSLELPGELFF.

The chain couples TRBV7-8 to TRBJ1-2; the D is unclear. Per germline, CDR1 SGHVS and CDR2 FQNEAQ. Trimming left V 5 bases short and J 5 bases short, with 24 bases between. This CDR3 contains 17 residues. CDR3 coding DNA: TGTGCCAGCAGCCCCACCCGCGGCGGTAATCACCTTTATGGCTACACCTTC. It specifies CASSPTRGGNHLYGYTF.

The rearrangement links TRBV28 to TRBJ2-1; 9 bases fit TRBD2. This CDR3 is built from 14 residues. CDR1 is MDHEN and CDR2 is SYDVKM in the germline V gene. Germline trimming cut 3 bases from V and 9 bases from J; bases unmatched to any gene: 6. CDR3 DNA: TGTGCCAGCAGTTTCAGTAGCGGGAGATCTGAGCAGTTCTTC. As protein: CASSFSSGRSEQFF.